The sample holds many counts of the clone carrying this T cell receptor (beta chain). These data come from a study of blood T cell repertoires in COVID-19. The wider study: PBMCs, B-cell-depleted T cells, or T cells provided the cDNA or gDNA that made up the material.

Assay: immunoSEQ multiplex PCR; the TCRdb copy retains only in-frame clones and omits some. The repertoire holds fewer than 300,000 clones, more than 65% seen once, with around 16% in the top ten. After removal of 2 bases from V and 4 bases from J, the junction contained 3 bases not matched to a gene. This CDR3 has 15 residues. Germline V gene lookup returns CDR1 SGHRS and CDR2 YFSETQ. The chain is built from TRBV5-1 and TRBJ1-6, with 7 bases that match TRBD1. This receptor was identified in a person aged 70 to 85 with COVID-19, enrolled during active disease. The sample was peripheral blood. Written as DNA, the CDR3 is TGCGCCAGCAGCTTCGGGACAGTTTATAATTCACCCCTCCACTTT. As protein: CASSFGTVYNSPLHF.